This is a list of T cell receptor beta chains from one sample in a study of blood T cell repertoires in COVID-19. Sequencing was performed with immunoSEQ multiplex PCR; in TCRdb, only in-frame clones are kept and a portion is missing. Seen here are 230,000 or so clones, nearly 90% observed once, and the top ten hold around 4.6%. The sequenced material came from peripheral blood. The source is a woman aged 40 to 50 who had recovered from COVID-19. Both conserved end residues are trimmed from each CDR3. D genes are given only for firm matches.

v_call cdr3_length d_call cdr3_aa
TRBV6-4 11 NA ASSRESNQPQH
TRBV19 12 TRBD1 ASSPGQGDYGYT
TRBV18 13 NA ASSPLGGGNQPQH
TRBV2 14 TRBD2 ASSPTLAGGLNEQF
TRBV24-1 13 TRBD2 ATSSRTSGIGEQF
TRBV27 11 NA ASSPLRGTEAF
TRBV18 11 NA ASSPAVRDGYT
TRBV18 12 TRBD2 ASSVTSGADTQY
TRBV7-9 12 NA ASSSDGGDQPQH
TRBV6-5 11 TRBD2 ASRRLAYDEQY
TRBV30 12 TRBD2 AWSGGAGKNIQY
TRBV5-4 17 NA ASSLGPRGAGISGNTIY
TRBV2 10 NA ASSVGGNEAF
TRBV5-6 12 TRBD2 ASRKSGGRNEQF
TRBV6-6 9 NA ASLDNSPLH
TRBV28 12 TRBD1 ASLSQGAGPEAF
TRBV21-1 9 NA ASTSNSPLH
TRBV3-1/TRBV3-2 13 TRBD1 ASSQAGTGDNEQF
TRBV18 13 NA ASSKNTGTGNTIY
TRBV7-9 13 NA ASSLAQGSTDTQY
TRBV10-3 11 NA AGSGGPEGELF
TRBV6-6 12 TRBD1 ASSYPGTAGGAF
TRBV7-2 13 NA ASSDGISYTGELF
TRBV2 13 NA ASSGGADSYNEQF
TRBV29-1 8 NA SASNNEQF
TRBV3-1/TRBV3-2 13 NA ASSPVWSSTDTQY
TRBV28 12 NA ASTLHGSSEGYT
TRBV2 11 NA ASTPTEKTEAF
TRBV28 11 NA ASVGFGGYGYT
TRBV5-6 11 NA ASSGDSLPGYT
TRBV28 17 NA ASSLSTMGGRVGNQPQH
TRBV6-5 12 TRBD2 ASQAGVNTGELF